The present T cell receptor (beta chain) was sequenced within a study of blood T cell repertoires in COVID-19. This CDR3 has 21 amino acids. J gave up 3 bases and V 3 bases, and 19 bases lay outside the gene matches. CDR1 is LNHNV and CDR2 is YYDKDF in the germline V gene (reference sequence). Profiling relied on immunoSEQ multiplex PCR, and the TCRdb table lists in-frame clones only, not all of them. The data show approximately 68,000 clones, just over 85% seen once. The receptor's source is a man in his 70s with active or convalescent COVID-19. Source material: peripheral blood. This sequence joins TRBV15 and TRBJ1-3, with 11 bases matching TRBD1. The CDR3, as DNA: TGTGCCACCAGCAGGCCCCTACATCGGACAGGGGGCCATCCCCATGGAAACACCATATATTTT. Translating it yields CATSRPLHRTGGHPHGNTIYF.